The rows below give T cell receptor beta chains drawn from one sample of a study of molecular identifiers for immune sequencing clone quantification. TCRdb reanalysed the PCR reads using MiXCR and keeps one entry per CDR3 protein. The data hold 490,000 or so distinct CDR3 sequences, with about a fifth observed a single time. Sequencing used naive CD8+ T cells from blood, with Jurkat cell RNA spiked in. The receptors originated from a human donor in good health. Some libraries in this study had Jurkat cell RNA spiked in. The CDR3 runs from the conserved cysteine through the conserved F or W. A D gene is named only where the DNA matches it firmly. Expanded clones get a size class; other rows say once, few or many, or leave the size out.

NA	many	TRBV7-4	TRBJ2-7	CASSANRAFCEQYF	TGTGCCAGCAGCGCAAACAGGGCTTTCTGCGAGCAGTACTTC
NA	many	TRBV9	TRBJ2-6	CASSVAPGAVNVLTF	TGTGCCAGCAGCGTAGCTCCGGGGGCGGTCAACGTCCTGACTTTC
NA	many	TRBV7-9	TRBJ1-1	CASSLALVGPPGAFF	TGTGCCAGCAGCTTAGCGCTTGTTGGACCTCCTGGGGCTTTCTTT
NA	few	TRBV5-1	TRBJ2-6	CASSAERVGANVLTF	TGCGCCAGCAGCGCGGAGCGGGTTGGGGCCAACGTCCTGACTTTC
NA	NA	TRBV15	TRBJ1-6	CATSSQTGNSPLHF	TGTGCCACCAGCAGTCAGACTGGGAATTCACCCCTCCACTTT
NA	many	TRBV5-6	TRBJ1-1	CASSWVQGTTEAFF	TGTGCCAGCAGCTGGGTCCAGGGGACGACTGAAGCTTTCTTT
NA	NA	TRBV19	TRBJ2-7	CASSIRGPPYEQYF	TGTGCCAGTAGTATACGGGGTCCGCCTTACGAGCAGTACTTC
TRBD2	NA	TRBV28	TRBJ2-5	CASSPRTSIQETQYF	TGTGCCAGCAGTCCACGGACTAGTATACAAGAGACCCAGTACTTC
NA	many	TRBV7-9	TRBJ1-1	CASSLAIGKNTEAFF	TGTGCCAGCAGCTTAGCGATAGGCAAGAACACTGAAGCTTTCTTT
TRBD2	few	TRBV10-3	TRBJ2-7	CAISGEGTPYEQYF	TGTGCCATCAGTGGGGAGGGGACCCCCTACGAGCAGTACTTC
TRBD2	NA	TRBV6-2/TRBV6-3	TRBJ2-7	CASSSTGGGIYEQYF	TGTGCCAGCAGCTCTACTGGGGGGGGTATCTACGAGCAGTACTTC
NA	many	TRBV5-6	TRBJ2-3	CASSFNRPTDTQYF	TGTGCCAGCAGCTTTAACAGGCCCACAGATACGCAGTATTTT
TRBD2	few	TRBV7-9	TRBJ2-1	CASSLVVAGEQFF	TGTGCCAGCAGCTTAGTAGTAGCGGGTGAGCAGTTCTTC
NA	NA	TRBV4-3	TRBJ2-7	CASSRSRGPYEQYF	TGCGCCAGCAGCCGCAGCAGGGGACCCTACGAGCAGTACTTC
NA	NA	TRBV29-1	TRBJ2-1	CSVEGGQYNEQFF	TGCAGCGTTGAAGGGGGGCAGTACAATGAGCAGTTCTTC
TRBD1	NA	TRBV7-9	TRBJ2-7	CASSLSIGQAFYEQYF	TGTGCCAGCAGCTTATCGATCGGACAGGCCTTCTACGAGCAGTACTTC
TRBD1	few	TRBV7-9	TRBJ1-4	CASSLPGQSNEKLFF	TGTGCCAGCAGCTTACCGGGACAGAGTAATGAAAAACTGTTTTTT
NA	many	TRBV27	TRBJ2-3	CASRRISTDTQYF	TGTGCCAGCAGGCGGATTAGCACAGATACGCAGTATTTT
TRBD2	NA	TRBV4-3	TRBJ2-7	CASSQGLAGSNEQYF	TGCGCCAGCAGCCAGGGACTAGCGGGGTCCAACGAGCAGTACTTC
TRBD1	NA	TRBV19	TRBJ1-6	CAGTGQGNSPLHF	TGTGCCGGCACCGGACAGGGTAATTCACCCCTCCACTTT
NA	NA	TRBV24-1	TRBJ2-7	CATSEGSFYEQYF	TGTGCCACCAGTGAAGGGTCATTCTACGAGCAGTACTTC
NA	many	TRBV20-1	TRBJ2-3	CSASIPEGSPDTQYF	TGCAGTGCTAGCATCCCGGAAGGGAGCCCAGATACGCAGTATTTT
NA	few	TRBV5-1	TRBJ2-1	CASSLEGVEQFF	TGCGCCAGCAGCTTGGAAGGGGTGGAGCAGTTCTTC
TRBD1	NA	TRBV14	TRBJ1-3	CASSQYQGDYGNTIYF	TGTGCCAGCAGCCAATATCAGGGGGATTATGGAAACACCATATATTTT
TRBD1	NA	TRBV29-1	TRBJ1-2	CSVEGTLTGRLLYGYTF	TGCAGCGTTGAAGGAACCCTGACAGGGAGATTACTTTATGGCTACACCTTC
NA	few	TRBV7-9	TRBJ2-5	CASSSVAGAFQETQYF	TGTGCCAGCAGCTCCGTTGCTGGGGCCTTCCAAGAGACCCAGTACTTC
TRBD1	many	TRBV7-2	TRBJ2-3	CASSSREDRGLGPDTQYF	TGTGCCAGCAGCTCACGCGAGGACAGGGGGCTAGGTCCAGATACGCAGTATTTT
TRBD2	few	TRBV3-1	TRBJ2-5	CASSQDGSGPGETQYF	TGTGCCAGCAGCCAAGACGGTAGCGGGCCGGGGGAGACCCAGTACTTC
TRBD1	few	TRBV7-2	TRBJ2-3	CASRYRDRGTDTQYF	TGTGCCAGCAGGTACCGGGACAGGGGGACAGATACGCAGTATTTT
TRBD2	once	TRBV19	TRBJ2-1	CASSKTSGEYNEQFF	TGTGCCAGTAGTAAGACTAGCGGCGAGTACAATGAGCAGTTCTTC
NA	NA	TRBV4-3	TRBJ1-3	CASSQDRGLGNTIYF	TGCGCCAGCAGCCAAGATAGGGGGTTGGGAAACACCATATATTTT
TRBD1	NA	TRBV6-2/TRBV6-3	TRBJ2-5	CASSYPRGLQETQYF	TGTGCCAGCAGTTACCCCAGGGGGCTGCAAGAGACCCAGTACTTC
NA	many	TRBV12-3/TRBV12-4	TRBJ2-3	CASRAGLDPTDTQYF	TGTGCCAGCAGGGCAGGACTGGACCCCACAGATACGCAGTATTTT
TRBD2	few	TRBV19	TRBJ2-7	CASSIASGISYEQYF	TGTGCCAGTAGTATAGCTAGCGGGATTTCCTACGAGCAGTACTTC
TRBD1	many	TRBV29-1	TRBJ1-1	CSVGQGSEAFF	TGCAGCGTAGGACAGGGAAGTGAAGCTTTCTTT
NA	NA	TRBV20-1	TRBJ2-5	CSAHLAQETQYF	TGCAGTGCCCACCTTGCACAAGAGACCCAGTACTTC
NA	NA	TRBV4-3	TRBJ2-1	CASNKLEYYNEQFF	TGCGCCAGCAATAAGCTAGAGTATTACAATGAGCAGTTCTTC
TRBD1	few	TRBV12-3/TRBV12-4	TRBJ2-1	CASRGLSGTGASNEQFF	TGTGCCAGCAGGGGACTTAGCGGGACAGGGGCGAGCAATGAGCAGTTCTTC
NA	many	TRBV2	TRBJ1-1	CASNPGRRMNTEAFF	TGTGCCAGCAACCCGGGACGTCGAATGAACACTGAAGCTTTCTTT
NA	NA	TRBV7-2	TRBJ1-6	CASSHDSRSYNSPLHF	TGTGCCAGCAGTCACGACAGCCGCTCCTATAATTCACCCCTCCACTTT